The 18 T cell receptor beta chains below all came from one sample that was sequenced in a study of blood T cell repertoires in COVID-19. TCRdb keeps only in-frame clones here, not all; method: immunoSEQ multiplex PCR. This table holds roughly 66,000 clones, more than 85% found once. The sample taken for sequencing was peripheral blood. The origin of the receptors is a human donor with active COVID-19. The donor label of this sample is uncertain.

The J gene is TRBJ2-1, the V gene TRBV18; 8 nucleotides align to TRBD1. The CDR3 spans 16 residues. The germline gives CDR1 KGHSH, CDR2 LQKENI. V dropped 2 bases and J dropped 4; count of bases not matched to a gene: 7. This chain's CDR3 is CASSPSQGAGYNEQFF. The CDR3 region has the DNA TGTGCCAGCTCACCAAGCCAGGGGGCGGGGTACAATGAGCAGTTCTTC.

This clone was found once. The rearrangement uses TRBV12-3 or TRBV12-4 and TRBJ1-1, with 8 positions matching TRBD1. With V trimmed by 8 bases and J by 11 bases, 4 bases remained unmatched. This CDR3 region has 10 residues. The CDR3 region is CASLTGVAFF. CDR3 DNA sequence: TGTGCCAGCCTGACAGGGGTTGCTTTCTTT.

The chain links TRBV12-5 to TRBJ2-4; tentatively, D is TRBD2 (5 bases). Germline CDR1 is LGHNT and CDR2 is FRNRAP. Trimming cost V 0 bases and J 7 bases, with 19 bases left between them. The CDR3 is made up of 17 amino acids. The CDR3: CASGLVLEGLRRNIQYF. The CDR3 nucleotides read TGTGCTAGTGGTTTGGTCCTCGAGGGTCTGCGTCGGAACATTCAGTACTTC.

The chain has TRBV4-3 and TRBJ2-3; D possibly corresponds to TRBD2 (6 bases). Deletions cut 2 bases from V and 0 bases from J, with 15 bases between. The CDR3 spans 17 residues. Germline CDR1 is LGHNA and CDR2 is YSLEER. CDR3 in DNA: TGCGCCAGCAGCCAAATGTGGGGGGTGACTAGCACAGATACGCAGTATTTT. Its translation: CASSQMWGVTSTDTQYF.

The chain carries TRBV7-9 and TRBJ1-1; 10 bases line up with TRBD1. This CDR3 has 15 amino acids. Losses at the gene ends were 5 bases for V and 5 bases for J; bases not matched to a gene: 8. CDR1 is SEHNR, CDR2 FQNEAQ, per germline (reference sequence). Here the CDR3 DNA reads TGTGCCAGCAGCAGCCGGACAGGGGGGAAAACTGAAGCTTTCTTT. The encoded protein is CASSSRTGGKTEAFF.

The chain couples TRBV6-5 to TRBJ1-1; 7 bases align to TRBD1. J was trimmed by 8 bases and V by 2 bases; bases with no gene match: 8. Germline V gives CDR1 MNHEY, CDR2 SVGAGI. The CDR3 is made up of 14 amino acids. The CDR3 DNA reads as TGTGCCAGCAGTTACCTCGCGGGACAGTCCGAAGCTTTCTTT. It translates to CASSYLAGQSEAFF.

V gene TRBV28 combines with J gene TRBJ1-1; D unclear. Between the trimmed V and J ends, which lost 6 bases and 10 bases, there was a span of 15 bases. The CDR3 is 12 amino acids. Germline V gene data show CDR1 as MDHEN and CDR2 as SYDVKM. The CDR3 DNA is TGTGCCAGCAGGTCGCCGGGAGGTACAGCTTTCTTT. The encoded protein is CASRSPGGTAFF.

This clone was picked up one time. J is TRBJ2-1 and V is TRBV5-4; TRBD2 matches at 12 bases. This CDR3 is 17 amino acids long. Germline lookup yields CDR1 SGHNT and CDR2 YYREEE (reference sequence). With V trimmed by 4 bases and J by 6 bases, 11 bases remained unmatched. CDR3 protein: CASSTWGGLAGSNEQFF. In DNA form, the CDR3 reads TGTGCCAGCAGCACCTGGGGGGGACTAGCGGGTTCCAATGAGCAGTTCTTC.

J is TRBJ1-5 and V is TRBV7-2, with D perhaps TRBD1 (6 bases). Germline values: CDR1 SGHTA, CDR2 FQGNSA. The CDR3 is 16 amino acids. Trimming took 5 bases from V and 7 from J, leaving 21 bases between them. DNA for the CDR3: TGTGCCAGCAGCCTTTTTTGGACAGATCAAGGCCAGCCCCAGCATTTT. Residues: CASSLFWTDQGQPQHF.

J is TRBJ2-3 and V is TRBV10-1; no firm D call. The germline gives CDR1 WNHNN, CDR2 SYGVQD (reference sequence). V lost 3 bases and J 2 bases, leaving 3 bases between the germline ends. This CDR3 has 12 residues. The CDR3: CASSDLTDTQYF. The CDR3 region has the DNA TGCGCCAGCAGTGACCTCACAGATACGCAGTATTTT.

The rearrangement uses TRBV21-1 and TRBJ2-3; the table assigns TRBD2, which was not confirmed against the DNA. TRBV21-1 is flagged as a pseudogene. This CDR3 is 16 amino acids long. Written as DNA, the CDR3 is TGTGCCAGCAGCTATCCGAGCGGAGGGTCCCCAGATACGCAGTATTTT. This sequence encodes CASSYPSGGSPDTQYF.

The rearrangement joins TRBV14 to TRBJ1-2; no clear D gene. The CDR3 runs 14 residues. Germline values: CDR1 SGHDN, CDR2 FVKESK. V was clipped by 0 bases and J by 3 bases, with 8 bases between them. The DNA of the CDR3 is TGTGCCAGCAGCCAAGATCGGTTAGACTATGGCTACACCTTC. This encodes CASSQDRLDYGYTF.

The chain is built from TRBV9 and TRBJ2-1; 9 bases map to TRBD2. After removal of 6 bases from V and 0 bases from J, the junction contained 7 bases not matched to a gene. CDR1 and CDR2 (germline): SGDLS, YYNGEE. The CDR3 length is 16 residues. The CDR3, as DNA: TGTGCCAGCACTGGCCTTAGCGGGAGCTCCTACAATGAGCAGTTCTTC. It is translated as CASTGLSGSSYNEQFF. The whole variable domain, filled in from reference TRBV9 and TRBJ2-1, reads DSGVTQTPKHLITATGQRVTLRCSPRSGDLSVYWYQQSLDQGLQFLIQYYNGEERAKGNILERFSAQQFPDLHSELNLSSLELGDSALYFCASTGLSGSSYNEQFFGPGTRLTVL.

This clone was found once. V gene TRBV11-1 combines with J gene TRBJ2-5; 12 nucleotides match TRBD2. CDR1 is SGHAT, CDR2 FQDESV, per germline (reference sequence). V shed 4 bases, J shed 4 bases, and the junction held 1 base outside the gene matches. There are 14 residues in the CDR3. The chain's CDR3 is CASSWGLAGETQYF. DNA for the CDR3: TGTGCCAGCAGCTGGGGACTAGCGGGAGAGACCCAGTACTTC. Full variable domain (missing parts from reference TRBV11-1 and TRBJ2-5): EAEVAQSPRYKITEKSQAVAFWCDPISGHATLYWYRQILGQGPELLVQFQDESVVDDSQLPKDRFSAERLKGVDSTLKIQPAELGDSAMYLCASSWGLAGETQYFGPGTRLLVL.

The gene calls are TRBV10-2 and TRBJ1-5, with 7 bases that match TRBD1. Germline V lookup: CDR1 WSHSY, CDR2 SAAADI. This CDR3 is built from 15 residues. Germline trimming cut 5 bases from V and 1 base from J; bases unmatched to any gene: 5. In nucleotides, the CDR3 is TGCGCCAGCAGTACAGGGGAGGTGAGCAATCAGCCCCAGCATTTT. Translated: CASSTGEVSNQPQHF.

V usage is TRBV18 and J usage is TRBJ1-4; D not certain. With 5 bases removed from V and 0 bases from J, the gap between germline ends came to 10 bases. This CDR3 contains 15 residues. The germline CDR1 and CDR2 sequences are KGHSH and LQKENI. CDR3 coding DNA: TGTGCCAGCTCAAAGCTACAGACAACTAATGAAAAACTGTTTTTT. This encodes CASSKLQTTNEKLFF.

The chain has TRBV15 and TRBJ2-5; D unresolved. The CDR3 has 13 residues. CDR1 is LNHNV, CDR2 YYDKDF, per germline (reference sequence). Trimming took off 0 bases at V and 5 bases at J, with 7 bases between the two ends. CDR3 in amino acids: CATSRDSRETQYF. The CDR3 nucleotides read TGTGCCACCAGCAGAGATAGTCGGGAGACCCAGTACTTC.

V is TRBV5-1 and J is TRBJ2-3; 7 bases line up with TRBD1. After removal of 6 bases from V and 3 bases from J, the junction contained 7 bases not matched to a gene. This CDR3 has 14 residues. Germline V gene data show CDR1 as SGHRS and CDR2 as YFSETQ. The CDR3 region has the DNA TGCGCCAGCACGATCGGACAGGCGACAGATACGCAGTATTTT. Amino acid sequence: CASTIGQATDTQYF.